The sequence of this T cell receptor beta chain was determined in a study of cytomegalovirus exposure and HLA in healthy donors. Deletions cut 0 bases from V and 3 bases from J, with 6 bases between. The CDR3 covers 13 residues. Germline lookup yields CDR1 SGHRS and CDR2 YFSETQ. Study observations and caveats: In terms of immune exposure information, only CMV serostatus was available. Presence/absence analyses rested on an assumption that sequencing depth was roughly uniform across donors. Reportedly, cytomegalovirus status was diagnosed with high sensitivity and specificity.

This PCR relied on a set of 60 Vbeta primers and 13 Jbeta primers. TCRdb keeps only in-frame clones here, not all; method: immunoSEQ multiplex PCR. The data contain about 170,000 clones, approximately 78% of them singletons. This clone was observed once. Its antigen remains unidentified. The origin of this receptor is a young woman in good health and CMV-seronegative. The material sequenced was PBMCs. The chain has TRBV5-1 and TRBJ2-5; no clear D. The CDR3: CASSLGSEETQYF. As DNA, the CDR3 is TGCGCCAGCAGCTTGGGCTCGGAAGAGACCCAGTACTTC.